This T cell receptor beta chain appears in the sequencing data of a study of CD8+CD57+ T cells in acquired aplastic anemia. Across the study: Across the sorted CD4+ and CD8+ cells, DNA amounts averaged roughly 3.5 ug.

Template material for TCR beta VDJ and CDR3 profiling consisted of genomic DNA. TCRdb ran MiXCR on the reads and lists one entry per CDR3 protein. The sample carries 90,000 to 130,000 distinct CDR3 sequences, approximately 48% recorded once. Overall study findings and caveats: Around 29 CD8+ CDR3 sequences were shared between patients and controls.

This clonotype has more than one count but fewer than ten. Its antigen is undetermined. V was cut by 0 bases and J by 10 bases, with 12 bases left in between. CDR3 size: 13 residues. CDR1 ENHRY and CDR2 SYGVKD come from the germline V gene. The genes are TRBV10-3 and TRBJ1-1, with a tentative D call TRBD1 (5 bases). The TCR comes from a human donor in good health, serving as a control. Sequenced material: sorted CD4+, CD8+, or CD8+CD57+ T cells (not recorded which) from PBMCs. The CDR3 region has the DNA TGTGCCATCAGTGAGTCGGAGGGGACGGGAGCTTTCTTT. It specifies CAISESEGTGAFF.